This T cell receptor beta chain was sequenced in a study of T cells after yellow fever vaccination. General study points: Abundant bulk-population clonotypes could contaminate the FACS-sorted repertoires. Reappearance after the booster was seen for most primary-vaccination clones, at 95% to 96% CD4 and about 90% CD8. Some clonotypes, a small share, were shared between CD4 and CD8 compartments.

This CDR3 has 15 amino acids. Germline V gene lookup returns CDR1 SGHTA and CDR2 FQGNSA. Trimming shortened V by 5 bases and J by 10 bases, and 18 bases separated the two germline ends. Regarding this clonotype: The antigen is undetermined.

As TCR cDNA was made by 5'RACE template switching, a universal primer site and UMIs were added. One entry per CDR3 protein results from TCRdb running MiXCR on the 5' RACE reads. The table includes 600,000 to 750,000 distinct CDR3 sequences, 10% to 15% detected once. The sequencing here drew on PBMCs, taken on the day of the yellow fever booster vaccination. This receptor was identified in a man aged 25 to 40 who received the YFV17D yellow fever vaccine. The rearrangement links TRBV7-2 to TRBJ1-6, with D possibly TRBD1 on 6 matching bases. CDR3 coding DNA: TGTGCCAGCAGCCCGCGAACAGGGAACTTCTCACCCCTCCACTTT. Its protein product is CASSPRTGNFSPLHF.